This entry lists 4 T cell receptor beta chains sequenced from one sample in a study of cytomegalovirus exposure and HLA in healthy donors. PCR involved 60 Vbeta and 13 Jbeta primers. Sequenced by immunoSEQ multiplex PCR; TCRdb stores in-frame clones only, minus some. The sample records just over 85,000 clones, about 74% being singletons. Sequenced sample: PBMCs. The receptors shown here come from a middle-aged man in good health and CMV-seronegative.

The chain employs TRBV5-5 and TRBJ2-5; D perhaps matches TRBD1 (6 bases). V lost 4 bases and J lost 5, with 15 bases in between. The CDR3 consists of 14 residues. Germline V gene lookup returns CDR1 SGHKS and CDR2 YYEKEE (reference sequence). This CDR3 is CASSKGQSAETQYF. The CDR3 DNA reads as TGTGCCAGCAGCAAAGGACAGTCGGCGGAGACCCAGTACTTC. Full variable domain (missing parts from reference TRBV5-5 and TRBJ2-5): DAGVTQSPTHLIKTRGQQVTLRCSPISGHKSVSWYQQVLGQGPQFIFQYYEKEERGRGNFPDRFSARQFPNYSSELNVNALLLGDSALYLCASSKGQSAETQYFGPGTRLLVL.

Only a few counts were recorded for this clone. The rearrangement joins TRBV19 to TRBJ2-3; 7 bases agree with TRBD2. The CDR3 runs to 16 residues. The germline gives CDR1 LNHDA, CDR2 SQIVND (reference sequence). The V segment lost 4 bases and the J segment 1 base; nucleotides outside the gene matches: 8. The CDR3 region is CASSRQAGQRTDTQYF. The CDR3 DNA is TGTGCCAGTAGTAGACAAGCGGGGCAACGCACAGATACGCAGTATTTT.

This chain connects TRBV5-6 to TRBJ1-1; TRBD1 might be the D (6 bases). V was clipped by 0 bases and J by 10 bases, with 19 bases between them. Germline lookup yields CDR1 SGHDT and CDR2 YYEEEE. This CDR3 has 15 amino acids. The CDR3 bases are TGTGCCAGCAGCTTGGCCGCCGGGGGGCATCTTTCAGCTTTCTTT. Protein: CASSLAAGGHLSAFF. The variable domain in full, with the rest retrieved from reference TRBV5-6 and TRBJ1-1, is DAGVTQSPTHLIKTRGQQVTLRCSPKSGHDTVSWYQQALGQGPQFIFQYYEEEERQRGNFPDRFSGHQFPNYSSELNVNALLLGDSALYLCASSLAAGGHLSAFFGQGTRLTVV.

The chain couples TRBV27 to TRBJ2-1, with TRBD2 matching 12 bases. The CDR3 covers 16 residues. V lost 5 bases and J lost 7; bases outside the gene matches: 9. Germline CDR1 MNHEY, CDR2 SMNVEV (reference sequence). The CDR3 bases are TGTGCCAGCAGTCCCCTCGGACTAGCGGGGAAAAATGAGCAGTTCTTC. Encoded protein: CASSPLGLAGKNEQFF.